This is a list of T cell receptor beta chains from one sample in a study of cytomegalovirus exposure and HLA in healthy donors. Sequencing was performed with immunoSEQ multiplex PCR; in TCRdb, only in-frame clones are kept and a portion is missing. The sample records 95,000 to 150,000 clones, roughly 80% being singletons. The source material was PBMCs. These receptors were taken from a man aged 30 to 45 in good health and CMV-seronegative. Each CDR3 is given with its conserved first and last residue.

CASSLGEDATQYF	TRBV9	TRBJ2-5
CASSLASGVVYNEQFF	TRBV27	TRBJ2-1
CASRAGTSGPNEQFF	TRBV27	TRBJ2-1
CASSEVGVTTDTQYF	TRBV6-4	TRBJ2-3
CASSLKGGGEQYF	TRBV5-4	TRBJ2-7
CASSLATERNEKLFF	TRBV5-4	TRBJ1-4
CASSRDRGLTDTQYF	TRBV11-2	TRBJ2-3
CASSVDIAGGPRDEQFF	TRBV9	TRBJ2-1
CASSRGGDEQFF	TRBV5-1	TRBJ2-1
CASSFLRGSTDTQYF	TRBV5-6	TRBJ2-3
CAIKAGTGVLGYNSPLHF	TRBV10-3	TRBJ1-6
CASSFIGLRGGLNEQFF	TRBV28	TRBJ2-1
CSVATGDEQYF	TRBV29-1	TRBJ2-7
CASSISGRYNEQFF	TRBV19	TRBJ2-1
CASSLGQGLFGAFF	TRBV5-1	TRBJ1-1
CASSFYSLGLRANTGELFF	TRBV7-8	TRBJ2-2
CASSSSFLAGRLTDTQYF	TRBV5-1	TRBJ2-3
CASSLGGVQETQYF	TRBV5-6	TRBJ2-5
CASSHPARPGTQYF	TRBV5-1	TRBJ2-3
CASSEAPPGLAEGEQYF	TRBV10-1	TRBJ2-7
CASSYSGSTPNTGELFF	TRBV5-1	TRBJ2-2
CASSAPRPDTQYF	TRBV7-9	TRBJ2-3
CASTAGQRLNTEAFF	TRBV19	TRBJ1-1
CASSQESKDRGIYEQYF	TRBV4-3	TRBJ2-7
CASTGGTYNEQFF	TRBV6-5	TRBJ2-1
CASSFPLNRQTNEQFF	TRBV5-4	TRBJ2-1
CASSDGQGWNEQFF	TRBV28	TRBJ2-1
CASSMTGSHDYGYTF	TRBV5-1	TRBJ1-2
CSASFGEQYF	TRBV20-1	TRBJ2-7
CASSLSGTDSPLHF	TRBV4-1	TRBJ1-6
CASSRTPERDSPLHF	TRBV5-1	TRBJ1-6
CASLLADEAFF	TRBV7-8	TRBJ1-1
CASSEHGGANTGELFF	TRBV2	TRBJ2-2
CSAAGGNINEQFF	TRBV29-1	TRBJ2-1
CASSQEGDAETQYF	TRBV4-1	TRBJ2-5
CASSAAGTDTQYF	TRBV9	TRBJ2-3
CASSARDRGRPLHF	TRBV10-2	TRBJ1-6
CASSQGTGFDEQYF	TRBV4-3	TRBJ2-7
CASSVLTGAADTQYF	TRBV9	TRBJ2-3
CASSQVRDGGANEKLFF	TRBV7-2	TRBJ1-4
CASSLGQGAGNTIYF	TRBV28	TRBJ1-3
CASRWIGGGWDTQYF	TRBV2	TRBJ2-3
CASSDRVNTETQYF	TRBV5-8	TRBJ2-5